This passage covers 7 T cell receptor beta chains from one sample sequenced in a study of T-cell memory formation after mild COVID-19. TCRdb reanalysed the 5' RACE reads using MiXCR and keeps one entry per CDR3 protein. The sample lists 250,000 to 300,000 distinct CDR3 sequences, roughly 15% occurring once. The specimen sequenced was PBMCs or a T cell subset sorted from them (not recorded which). The source is a man aged 18 to 29 who had mild COVID-19 (a few samples of this study predate the infection). Cell type and time point are not known.

The chain recombines TRBV7-8 with TRBJ2-2; maybe TRBD1 (6 bases). The germline V and J ends were trimmed by 4 bases and 8 bases, with 11 bases remaining between them. The length of the CDR3 is 13 residues. The germline gives CDR1 SGHVS, CDR2 FQNEAQ. CDR3 sequence reads: CASSSRQAGELFF. CDR3 DNA: TGTGCCAGCAGCTCCAGACAGGCGGGGGAGCTGTTTTTT.

This clonotype was counted only a few times. The CDR3 sequence: CASSRLNQPQHF. The CDR3 nucleotides read TGTGCCAGCAGTCGGCTAAATCAGCCCCAGCATTTT. The rearrangement links TRBV7-8 to TRBJ1-5; D is ambiguous. The germline CDR1 and CDR2 sequences are SGHVS and FQNEAQ. The CDR3 totals 12 residues. V was shortened by 6 bases and J by 4 bases, with 7 bases between the two germline ends.

The chain joins TRBV6-1 to TRBJ1-5; D is possibly TRBD1 (5 bases). The CDR3 spans 15 residues. V lost 3 bases and J 3 bases, leaving 12 bases between the germline ends. Germline V gene data show CDR1 as MNHNS and CDR2 as SASEGT. The chain's CDR3 is CASSDGTIVNQPQHF. The CDR3 DNA sequence: TGTGCCAGCAGTGACGGGACTATTGTCAATCAGCCCCAGCATTTT.

This clonotype has more than one count but fewer than ten. The CDR3, as DNA: TGTGCCAGCAGTTGGACAGGGGGTGTGAATTCCTATGGCTACACCTTC. Protein product: CASSWTGGVNSYGYTF. The V gene is TRBV27, the J gene TRBJ1-2, with 10 bases identical to TRBD1. Germline assignment: CDR1 MNHEY and CDR2 SMNVEV (reference sequence). The ends lost 4 bases at V and 4 bases at J; junction bases unmatched: 9. The CDR3 is 16 amino acids.

This clonotype occurred a few times. The genes are TRBV5-1 and TRBJ2-3; D is unclear. Trimming took off 1 base at V and 2 bases at J, with 8 bases between the two ends. The CDR3 contains 14 residues. CDR1 and CDR2 (germline): SGHRS, YFSETQ. This CDR3 reads CASSLIGTTDTQYF. In nucleotides, the CDR3 is TGCGCCAGCAGCTTGATCGGTACCACAGATACGCAGTATTTT.

This chain connects TRBV20-1 to TRBJ2-3, with a possible D match to TRBD2 (5 bases). The CDR3 contains 15 residues. V dropped 0 bases and J dropped 1 base, with 11 bases sitting between them. From germline, CDR1 is DFQATT and CDR2 SNEGSKA (reference sequence). CDR3 DNA: TGCAGTGCTAGAGATACGGGGTGGGGCACAGATACGCAGTATTTT. Translation: CSARDTGWGTDTQYF.

The chain has TRBV6-2 or TRBV6-3 and TRBJ2-2, with 10 bases matching TRBD1. This CDR3 has 18 residues. Germline CDR1 and CDR2: MNHEY and SVGEGT. V lost 0 bases to trimming and J lost 4 bases; unmatched junction nucleotides: 8. CDR3 DNA sequence: TGTGCCAGCAGTTACTCGAAAGCGGGACAGGGGCTCACCGGGGAGCTGTTTTTT. Amino acid sequence: CASSYSKAGQGLTGELFF.